This passage covers 24 T cell receptor beta chains from one sample sequenced in a study of control samples from healthy donors and cancer patients. This table comes from immunoSEQ multiplex PCR, and its TCRdb copy is limited to in-frame clones, with some not included. Among 130,000 or so clones listed, roughly 89% were seen once. Sequenced input: blood. Source of these receptors: a young man in good health.

This rearrangement joins TRBV6-5 to TRBJ1-6; D remains unclear. In germline, CDR1 is MNHEY, CDR2 SVGAGI. V was pared by 7 bases and J by 16 bases, with 14 bases between. This CDR3 is 11 amino acids long. This CDR3 reads CASTQSGPLHF. CDR3 nucleotide sequence: TGTGCCAGCACCCAGAGCGGACCTCTCCACTTT.

This clone was detected only once. The V gene is TRBV6-1, the J gene TRBJ2-7; no clear D gene. Looked up from germline, CDR1 is MNHNS and CDR2 is SASEGT. The CDR3 is made up of 13 amino acids. The ends were cut back, 2 bases at V and 3 bases at J, with 8 bases in the middle. CDR3 protein: CASSEWENYEQYF. CDR3 nucleotides: TGTGCCAGCAGTGAATGGGAAAACTACGAGCAGTACTTC.

This clone appeared a single time. The V call is TRBV15, the J call TRBJ2-1; 10 bases fit TRBD2. CDR1 LNHNV and CDR2 YYDKDF come from the germline V gene (reference sequence). The CDR3 sequence is 17 residues long. After removal of 0 bases from V and 4 bases from J, the junction contained 6 bases not matched to a gene. CDR3 DNA sequence: TGTGCCACCAGCAGAGATTCCGGGACTAGCGCATACAATGAGCAGTTCTTC. Translating gives CATSRDSGTSAYNEQFF.

The chain recombines TRBV7-9 with TRBJ2-7, with TRBD2 matching over 11 bases. Germline CDR1 is SEHNR and CDR2 is FQNEAQ (reference sequence). The CDR3 has 16 amino acids. V dropped 6 bases and J dropped 6; count of bases not matched to a gene: 13. The CDR3 here is CASSYRLAGGSPEQYF. CDR3 sequence (DNA): TGTGCCAGCAGTTACCGTCTAGCGGGGGGCTCCCCCGAGCAGTACTTC.

V usage is TRBV21-1 and J usage is TRBJ2-2; the table's D call, TRBD1, was not checked against the DNA. TRBV21-1 represents a pseudogene. The CDR3 consists of 12 residues. This CDR3 reads CASSKGHRGAVF. The CDR3 region has the DNA TGTGCCAGCAGCAAGGGACACCGGGGAGCTGTTTTT.

The sample holds a few counts of this clone. The CDR3 sequence: CASSVDRGNQPQHF. The CDR3 bases are TGTGCCAGCAGCGTGGACAGGGGCAATCAGCCCCAGCATTTT. The chain is built from TRBV5-4 and TRBJ1-5, with TRBD1 matching over 8 bases. V lost 4 bases, J lost 2 bases, and 2 bases stayed unmatched. CDR3 size: 14 residues. Germline CDR1 SGHNT, CDR2 YYREEE (reference sequence).

The rearrangement joins TRBV30 to TRBJ1-3, with 8 bases identical to TRBD1. This CDR3 contains 19 residues. Unmatched junction bases numbered 14, after V lost 1 base and J lost 0 bases. Germline values: CDR1 GTSNPN, CDR2 SVGIG (reference sequence). CDR3 residues: CAWSAGTGTRKLSGNTIYF. CDR3 nucleotides: TGTGCCTGGAGTGCCGGGACAGGCACTAGAAAACTCTCTGGAAACACCATATATTTT.

This chain links TRBV7-9 with TRBJ2-7; unclear D gene. V was clipped by 1 base and J by 0 bases, with 4 bases between them. Per germline, CDR1 SEHNR and CDR2 FQNEAQ (reference sequence). The CDR3 sequence is 13 residues long. The CDR3 region is CASSLGISYEQYF. The CDR3 DNA sequence: TGTGCCAGCAGCTTAGGTATCTCCTACGAGCAGTACTTC. The variable domain in full, with the rest retrieved from reference TRBV7-9 and TRBJ2-7, is DTGVSQNPRHKITKRGQNVTFRCDPISEHNRLYWYRQTLGQGPEFLTYFQNEAQLEKSRLLSDRFSAERPKGSFSTLEIQRTEQGDSAMYLCASSLGISYEQYFGPGTRLTVT.

This sequence joins TRBV10-1 and TRBJ2-1; TRBD2 matches at 11 bases. This CDR3 comprises 18 residues. CDR1 is WNHNN, CDR2 SYGVQD, per germline (reference sequence). The J segment lost 4 bases and the V segment lost 4 bases, leaving 12 bases of the junction unmatched. The CDR3 loop reads CASSGRKTSGELYNEQFF. CDR3 bases: TGCGCCAGCAGTGGAAGAAAGACTAGCGGGGAACTATACAATGAGCAGTTCTTC.

This chain links TRBV6-5 with TRBJ2-7; 11 positions agree with TRBD1. The trim removed 5 bases at V and 7 bases at J, leaving 10 bases unmatched. The CDR3 sequence is 15 residues long. Germline CDR1 MNHEY, CDR2 SVGAGI. This CDR3 is CASSPAGQGAREQYF. In DNA, the CDR3 is TGTGCCAGCAGTCCAGCCGGACAGGGGGCGCGGGAGCAGTACTTC.

The J gene is TRBJ2-7, the V gene TRBV2, with 8 bases fitting TRBD1. The CDR3 sequence is 15 residues long. V lost 6 bases and J lost 0; bases outside the gene matches: 7. Germline V lookup: CDR1 SNHLY, CDR2 FYNNEI. The CDR3 sequence is CASRRATGDSYEQYF. The DNA of the CDR3 is TGTGCCAGCAGGAGAGCGACAGGGGACTCCTACGAGCAGTACTTC.

This clone has a single count. V usage is TRBV9 and J usage is TRBJ1-2; perhaps TRBD1 as D (5 bases). The germline V and J ends were trimmed by 6 bases and 7 bases, with 10 bases remaining between them. The CDR3 is 11 amino acids. Germline V gives CDR1 SGDLS, CDR2 YYNGEE. The CDR3 nucleotides read TGTGCCAGCAAAGGACATACTGGCTACACCTTC. Encoded protein: CASKGHTGYTF.

This clone was seen a single time. The chain couples TRBV29-1 to TRBJ1-1; TRBD1 aligns across 8 bases. V shed 7 bases, J shed 4 bases, and the junction held 11 bases outside the gene matches. CDR3 length equals 14 residues. In germline, CDR1 is SQVTM, CDR2 ANQGSEA. The CDR3 loop is CSASQGVAGTEAFF. CDR3 bases: TGCAGCGCCTCACAGGGGGTAGCGGGCACTGAAGCTTTCTTT. The full variable domain, completed using reference TRBV29-1 and TRBJ1-1, is SAVISQKPSRDICQRGTSLTIQCQVDSQVTMMFWYRQQPGQSLTLIATANQGSEATYESGFVIDKFPISRPNLTFSTLTVSNMSPEDSSIYLCSASQGVAGTEAFFGQGTRLTVV.

The V and J genes are TRBV6-4 and TRBJ2-1, with TRBD1 identical over 7 bases. CDR1 is MRHNA, CDR2 SNTAGT, per germline. This CDR3 is 13 amino acids long. With 5 bases clipped from V and 5 bases from J, the junction kept 3 bases outside the gene matches. CDR3 residues: CASSKDRHNEQFF. The CDR3 DNA reads as TGTGCCAGCAGTAAGGACAGGCACAATGAGCAGTTCTTC.

The chain employs TRBV6-5 and TRBJ1-2; TRBD1 agrees at 7 bases. From germline, CDR1 is MNHEY and CDR2 SVGAGI. This CDR3 contains 12 residues. V gave up 5 bases and J gave up 4 bases; unmatched junction bases: 1. The CDR3 protein is CASSRQGYGYTF. CDR3 nucleotides: TGTGCCAGCAGTCGACAGGGCTATGGCTACACCTTC.

The chain combines TRBV6-1 with TRBJ2-2; 9 bases agree with TRBD1. V lost 2 bases, J lost 3 bases, and 4 bases stayed unmatched. This CDR3 has 16 amino acids. Germline V gives CDR1 MNHNS, CDR2 SASEGT. CDR3 residues: CASSESTGGDTGELFF. The CDR3 nucleotides are TGTGCCAGCAGTGAATCCACAGGGGGCGACACCGGGGAGCTGTTTTTT.

This chain joins TRBV23-1 and TRBJ2-7; D is ambiguous. TRBV23-1 is reported as an ORF; its role is uncertain. V shed 10 bases and J shed 2 bases, with 15 bases lying between them. CDR3 length equals 13 residues. The chain's CDR3 is CANSSLNPYEQYF. The CDR3 nucleotides are TGCGCCAACTCTTCACTTAATCCCTACGAGCAGTACTTC.

The rearrangement uses TRBV5-5 and TRBJ2-7; 10 nucleotides line up with TRBD1. The CDR3 extends over 14 amino acids. V was pared by 0 bases and J by 6 bases, with 3 bases of the junction left unmatched. Germline V gives CDR1 SGHKS, CDR2 YYEKEE (reference sequence). DNA of the CDR3: TGTGCCAGCAGCTTGGGACAGGGGGCTTTCGAGCAGTACTTC. Its protein is CASSLGQGAFEQYF.

This sequence joins TRBV14 and TRBJ1-2; D is undetermined. The germline V and J ends were trimmed by 0 bases and 4 bases, with 12 bases remaining between them. The V gene's germline CDR1 is SGHDN and CDR2 FVKESK. The CDR3 is 15 amino acids. The CDR3 DNA is TGTGCCAGCAGCCAAGATGGTCTGCAGAGCTATGGCTACACCTTC. It yields the protein CASSQDGLQSYGYTF.

This clone was found once. The V call is TRBV9, the J call TRBJ1-4; D is unresolved. The V and J ends lost 2 bases and 3 bases respectively, with 8 bases between them. Germline V gives CDR1 SGDLS, CDR2 YYNGEE. This CDR3 region has 14 residues. CDR3 loop: CASSVSGANEKLFF. CDR3 DNA sequence: TGTGCCAGCAGCGTGTCCGGGGCTAATGAAAAACTGTTTTTT.

The chain is built from TRBV6-5 and TRBJ2-3; weak D call: TRBD1 (5 bases). Trimming cost V 6 bases and J 0 bases, with 13 bases left between them. The CDR3 consists of 15 residues. Per the germline V gene, CDR1 is MNHEY and CDR2 is SVGAGI. The CDR3 reads CASSPGHRSTDTQYF. The CDR3 region has the DNA TGTGCCAGCAGCCCCGGACACCGTAGCACAGATACGCAGTATTTT.

This clone is medium-sized by share. This chain connects TRBV5-1 to TRBJ2-5; maybe TRBD1 (5 bases). This CDR3 is built from 15 residues. Per germline, CDR1 SGHRS and CDR2 YFSETQ. V lost 0 bases, J lost 5 bases, and 14 bases lay in between. The CDR3 loop is CASSLGAGNWETQYF. The CDR3 region has the DNA TGCGCCAGCAGCTTGGGAGCAGGGAATTGGGAGACCCAGTACTTC.

V is TRBV5-1 and J is TRBJ1-6; 7 bases map to TRBD1. Trimming at V came to 4 bases and at J to 5 bases, leaving 6 bases not matched to a gene. The germline CDR1 and CDR2 sequences are SGHRS and YFSETQ. The CDR3 sequence is 15 residues long. Here the CDR3 reads CASSAGQPNNSPLHF. CDR3 sequence (DNA): TGCGCCAGCAGCGCGGGACAGCCAAATAATTCACCCCTCCACTTT.

The sample holds one count of this clone. The genes are TRBV7-2 and TRBJ2-7, with 8 positions matching TRBD2. The germline V gene has CDR1 SGHTA and CDR2 FQGNSA. The CDR3 has 14 amino acids. V shed 4 bases, J shed 3 bases, and the junction held 5 bases outside the gene matches. The CDR3, as DNA: TGTGCCAGCAGCTATATAGCGGGGAGCTACGAGCAGTACTTC. It codes for CASSYIAGSYEQYF.